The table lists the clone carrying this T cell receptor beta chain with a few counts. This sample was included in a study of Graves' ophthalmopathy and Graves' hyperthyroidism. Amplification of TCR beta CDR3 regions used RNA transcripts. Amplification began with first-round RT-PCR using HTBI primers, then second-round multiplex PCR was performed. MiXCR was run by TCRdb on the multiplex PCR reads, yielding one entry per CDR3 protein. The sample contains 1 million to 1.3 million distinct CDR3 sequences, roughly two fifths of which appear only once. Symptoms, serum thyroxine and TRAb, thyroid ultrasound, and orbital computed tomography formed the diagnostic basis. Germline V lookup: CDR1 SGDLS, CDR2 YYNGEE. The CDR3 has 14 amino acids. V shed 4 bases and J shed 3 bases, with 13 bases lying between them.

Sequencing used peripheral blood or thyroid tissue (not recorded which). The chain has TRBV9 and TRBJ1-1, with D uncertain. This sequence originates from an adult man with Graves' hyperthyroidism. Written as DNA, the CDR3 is TGTGCCAGCAGCCCCGCCGGTCAGTACACTGAAGCTTTCTTT. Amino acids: CASSPAGQYTEAFF.